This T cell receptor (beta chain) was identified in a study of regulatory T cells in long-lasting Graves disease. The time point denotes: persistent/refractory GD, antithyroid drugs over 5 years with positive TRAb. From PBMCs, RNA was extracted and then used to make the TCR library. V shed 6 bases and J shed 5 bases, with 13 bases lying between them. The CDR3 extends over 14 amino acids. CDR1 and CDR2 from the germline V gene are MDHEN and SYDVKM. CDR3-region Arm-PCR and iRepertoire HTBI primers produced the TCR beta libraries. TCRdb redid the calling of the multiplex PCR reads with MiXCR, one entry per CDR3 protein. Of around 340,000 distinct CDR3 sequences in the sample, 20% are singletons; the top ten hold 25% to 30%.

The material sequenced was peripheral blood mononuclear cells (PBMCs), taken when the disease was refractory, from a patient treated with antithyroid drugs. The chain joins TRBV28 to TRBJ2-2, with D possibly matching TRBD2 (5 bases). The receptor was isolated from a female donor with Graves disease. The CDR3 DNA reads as TGTGCCAGCAGCCCAGGACGGAGGACCGGGGAGCTGTTTTTT. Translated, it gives CASSPGRRTGELFF.